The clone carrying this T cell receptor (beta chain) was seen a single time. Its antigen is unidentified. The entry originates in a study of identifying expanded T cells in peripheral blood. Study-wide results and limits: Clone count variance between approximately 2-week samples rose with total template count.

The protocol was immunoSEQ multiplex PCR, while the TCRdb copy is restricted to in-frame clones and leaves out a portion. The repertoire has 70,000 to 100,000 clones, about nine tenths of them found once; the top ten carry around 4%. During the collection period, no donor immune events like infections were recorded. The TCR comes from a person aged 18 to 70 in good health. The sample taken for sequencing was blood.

The CDR3 here is CASSSGTILSTEAFF. In nucleotides, the CDR3 is TGTGCCAGCAGTTCCGGGACTATTCTTAGCACTGAAGCTTTCTTT. The J gene is TRBJ1-1, the V gene TRBV28; TRBD1 is a possible D gene (5 bases). Trimming took 4 bases from V and 4 from J, leaving 16 bases between them. Germline CDR1 reads MDHEN; CDR2 reads SYDVKM. The CDR3 is 15 amino acids.